These 16 T cell receptor beta chains originate from one sample sequenced in a study of cytomegalovirus exposure and HLA in healthy donors. The PCR ran on 60 Vbeta and 13 Jbeta primers. Method: immunoSEQ multiplex PCR; TCRdb's copy keeps in-frame clones and lacks some. The sample data list tens of thousands of clones. Sequencing was done on a sample of PBMCs. The receptors were gathered from a middle-aged man in good health and CMV-seronegative.

V usage is TRBV5-1 and J usage is TRBJ1-1; 9 bases match TRBD1. Germline V lookup: CDR1 SGHRS, CDR2 YFSETQ. The CDR3 has 17 residues. The J segment lost 1 base and the V segment lost 1 base, leaving 8 bases of the junction unmatched. The DNA of the CDR3 is TGCGCCAGCAGCTTGCTTCGACAGGGGGGACCGAACACTGAAGCTTTCTTT. This codes for CASSLLRQGGPNTEAFF. Complete variable domain (other parts from reference TRBV5-1 and TRBJ1-1): KAGVTQTPRYLIKTRGQQVTLSCSPISGHRSVSWYQQTPGQGLQFLFEYFSETQRNKGNFPGRFSGRQFSNSRSEMNVSTLELGDSALYLCASSLLRQGGPNTEAFFGQGTRLTVV.

The chain uses TRBV5-1 and TRBJ2-2; 8 bases align to TRBD1. This CDR3 has 14 residues. The V and J ends lost 4 bases and 5 bases, in that order; junction bases with no gene match: 4. Per germline, CDR1 SGHRS and CDR2 YFSETQ. CDR3 sequence reads: CASSPGQGTGELFF. In DNA form, the CDR3 reads TGCGCCAGCAGCCCCGGACAGGGAACCGGGGAGCTGTTTTTT.

The rearrangement joins TRBV30 to TRBJ2-3; perhaps TRBD2 as D (5 bases). This CDR3 has 13 amino acids. In germline, CDR1 is GTSNPN, CDR2 SVGIG (reference sequence). The CDR3 nucleotides read TGTGCTTTGGGCGAGCGGAGCACAGATACGCAGTATTTT. This sequence encodes CALGERSTDTQYF.

The chain couples TRBV19 to TRBJ2-3, with 14 bases that match TRBD2. CDR1 LNHDA and CDR2 SQIVND come from the germline V gene (reference sequence). V was clipped by 5 bases and J by 4 bases; unmatched bases: 2. The CDR3 is made up of 15 amino acids. The CDR3 region has the DNA TGTGCCAGTAGTGTGACTAGCGGGAGGGCAGATACGCAGTATTTT. It yields the protein CASSVTSGRADTQYF.

In nucleotides, the CDR3 is TGTGCCAGCAGATTGGAAAGGGGGCAAGGAGAGACCCAGTACTTC. It translates to CASRLERGQGETQYF. This sequence joins TRBV11-3 and TRBJ2-5; 7 bases match TRBD1. This CDR3 has 15 amino acids. Germline assignment: CDR1 SGHNT and CDR2 YENEEA. Trimming removed 6 bases from V and 4 bases from J; junction bases left unmatched: 11.

The chain employs TRBV18 and TRBJ2-3, with TRBD1 matching over 9 bases. This CDR3 has 17 residues. V shed 1 base and J 2 bases; nucleotides not matched to a gene: 7. Germline values: CDR1 KGHSH, CDR2 LQKENI. The CDR3 here is CASSPLLGTGSTDTQYF. The CDR3 DNA reads TGTGCCAGCTCACCACTTCTCGGGACAGGGTCCACAGATACGCAGTATTTT.

The chain uses TRBV7-4 and TRBJ1-4; 8 nucleotides agree with TRBD1. Trimming removed 3 bases from V and 8 bases from J; junction bases left unmatched: 5. The CDR3 is made up of 14 amino acids. Germline V CDR1 and CDR2: SGHVT, SQSDAQ. The DNA for the CDR3 is TGTGCCAGCAGCTTGTCCGGGACAGGCGAAAAACTGTTTTTT. It specifies CASSLSGTGEKLFF.

The J gene is TRBJ1-2, the V gene TRBV28; D perhaps matches TRBD1 (6 bases). There are 13 residues in the CDR3. Trimming removed 6 bases at V and 3 bases at J, with 11 bases between. CDR1 is MDHEN and CDR2 is SYDVKM in the germline V gene. This chain's CDR3 is CASRQGYHYGYTF. The DNA of the CDR3 is TGTGCCAGCAGACAGGGTTACCACTATGGCTACACCTTC.

This chain joins TRBV28 and TRBJ1-2; 7 positions match TRBD1. The junction had 12 bases not matched to a gene; V was cut back by 6 bases and J by 5 bases. The CDR3 has 15 amino acids. CDR1 is MDHEN and CDR2 is SYDVKM in the germline V gene. This CDR3 is CASRVQGLGRYGYTF. In DNA, the CDR3 is TGTGCCAGCAGGGTACAGGGGCTAGGAAGGTATGGCTACACCTTC.

The rearrangement joins TRBV7-2 to TRBJ1-5; the D is unclear. Germline loops: CDR1 SGHTA, CDR2 FQGNSA. With 1 base removed from V and 2 bases from J, the gap between germline ends came to 9 bases. This CDR3 contains 15 residues. The DNA of the CDR3 is TGTGCCAGCAGCTTAGTATGGAGTGGCAATCAGCCCCAGCATTTT. Its translation: CASSLVWSGNQPQHF.

The chain carries TRBV5-4 and TRBJ1-1, with D maybe TRBD1 (6 bases). The CDR3 has 15 amino acids. V was shortened by 4 bases and J by 3 bases, with 16 bases between the two germline ends. Germline loops: CDR1 SGHNT, CDR2 YYREEE (reference sequence). The CDR3 loop is CASSMGGGTYTEAFF. In DNA, the CDR3 is TGTGCCAGCAGCATGGGCGGTGGGACATACACTGAAGCTTTCTTT.

This chain connects TRBV30 to TRBJ2-7, with 7 bases aligning to TRBD1. CDR1 is GTSNPN and CDR2 is SVGIG in the germline V gene (reference sequence). CDR3 size: 13 residues. The V gene end was trimmed by 5 bases and the J gene end by 6 bases; junction bases not matched to a gene: 10. Here the CDR3 reads CAWSRGTETEQYF. CDR3 nucleotide sequence: TGTGCCTGGTCAAGGGGGACAGAGACCGAGCAGTACTTC.

V is TRBV9 and J is TRBJ2-2; 7 bases match TRBD1. CDR1 is SGDLS, CDR2 YYNGEE, per germline. The CDR3 consists of 14 residues. The V segment lost 4 bases and the J segment 6 bases; nucleotides outside the gene matches: 6. The CDR3 DNA reads as TGTGCCAGCAGCCTAAGACAGGGACCCGGGGAGCTGTTTTTT. This translates into CASSLRQGPGELFF.

V gene TRBV28 combines with J gene TRBJ2-4; a possible D gene is TRBD2 (5 bases). The V end lost 5 bases, the J end lost 3 bases, and 11 bases lay between the germline ends. The germline V gene encodes CDR1 MDHEN and CDR2 SYDVKM. There are 14 residues in the CDR3. The CDR3 region has the DNA TGTGCCAGCAGTACCCGACGGGGCAAAAACATTCAGTACTTC. Protein sequence: CASSTRRGKNIQYF.

The V call is TRBV11-3, the J call TRBJ2-7; TRBD2 agrees at 10 bases. Unmatched junction bases numbered 8, after V lost 3 bases and J lost 6 bases. Germline-derived CDR1 and CDR2 are SGHNT and YENEEA. CDR3 size: 15 residues. CDR3 bases: TGTGCCAGCAGCTTGGGCCTAGCGGGAGTAAGCGAGCAGTACTTC. Translation: CASSLGLAGVSEQYF.

The V and J genes are TRBV6-1 and TRBJ1-3; D is unresolved. V was cut by 3 bases and J by 0 bases, with 9 bases left in between. Germline V lookup: CDR1 MNHNS, CDR2 SASEGT. CDR3 size: 15 residues. In DNA, the CDR3 is TGTGCCAGCAGTGACCCCCACAACTCTGGAAACACCATATATTTT. It specifies CASSDPHNSGNTIYF.